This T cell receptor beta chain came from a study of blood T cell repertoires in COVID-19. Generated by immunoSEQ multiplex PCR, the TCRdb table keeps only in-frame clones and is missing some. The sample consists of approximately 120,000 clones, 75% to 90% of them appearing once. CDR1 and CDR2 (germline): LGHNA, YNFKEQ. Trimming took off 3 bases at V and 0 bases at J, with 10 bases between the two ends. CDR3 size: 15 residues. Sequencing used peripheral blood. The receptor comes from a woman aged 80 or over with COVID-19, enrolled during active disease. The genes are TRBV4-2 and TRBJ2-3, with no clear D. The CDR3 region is CASSQTEISTDTQYF. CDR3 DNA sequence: TGTGCCAGCAGCCAGACTGAGATTAGCACAGATACGCAGTATTTT.